The next 21 T cell receptor beta chains were all read from a single sample in a study of T cell changes during pregnancy in multiple sclerosis. This table comes from immunoSEQ multiplex PCR, and its TCRdb copy is limited to in-frame clones, with some not included. The sample has about 53,000 clones, 85% to 95% seen once. The sample was CD4+ T cells from peripheral blood mononuclear cells, taken in the third trimester of pregnancy. All receptors derive from a female donor with multiple sclerosis, enrolled in a pregnancy study.

The rearrangement uses TRBV7-9 and TRBJ2-3, with 8 bases matching TRBD1. Germline CDR1 is SEHNR and CDR2 is FQNEAQ (reference sequence). The CDR3 consists of 14 residues. After removal of 5 bases from V and 2 bases from J, the junction contained 3 bases not matched to a gene. This chain's CDR3 is CASSQDRVTDTQYF. In DNA, the CDR3 is TGTGCCAGCAGCCAGGACAGGGTCACAGATACGCAGTATTTT.

The gene calls are TRBV19 and TRBJ1-1; the D is unclear. Trimming took off 7 bases at V and 1 base at J, with 19 bases between the two ends. Germline V gives CDR1 LNHDA, CDR2 SQIVND (reference sequence). This CDR3 region has 16 residues. CDR3 sequence: CASNLKATRRNTEAFF. CDR3 sequence (DNA): TGTGCCAGTAATTTAAAGGCCACGCGGAGGAACACTGAAGCTTTCTTT. Based on the CDR3 plus reference TRBV19 and TRBJ1-1, the full variable domain is DGGITQSPKYLFRKEGQNVTLSCEQNLNHDAMYWYRQDPGQGLRLIYYSQIVNDFQKGDIAEGYSVSREKKESFPLTVTSAQKNPTAFYLCASNLKATRRNTEAFFGQGTRLTVV.

The CDR3 region has the DNA TGTGCCACCAGCAGAGGCCGGGGGGGCGGGGGGGCGGGTGAGCAGTTCTTC. Amino acid sequence: CATSRGRGGGGAGEQFF. J is TRBJ2-1 and V is TRBV15; TRBD2 agrees at 9 bases. The V and J ends lost 1 base and 9 bases, in that order; junction bases with no gene match: 13. Germline V CDR1 and CDR2: LNHNV, YYDKDF (reference sequence). CDR3 length equals 17 residues.

In its sample, this clone was seen once. This sequence joins TRBV2 and TRBJ2-2, with D tentatively TRBD1 (5 bases). This CDR3 comprises 13 residues. Trimming shortened V by 2 bases and J by 5 bases, and 6 bases separated the two germline ends. CDR1 is SNHLY and CDR2 is FYNNEI in the germline V gene. The CDR3 DNA sequence: TGTGCCAGCAGTGAAAGGGGAACCGGGGAGCTGTTTTTT. Translation: CASSERGTGELFF.

The rearrangement links TRBV7-3 to TRBJ2-3; D gene ambiguous. CDR1 is SGHTA and CDR2 is FQGTGA in the germline V gene. Trimming cost V 2 bases and J 0 bases, with 9 bases left between them. The CDR3 consists of 15 residues. For the CDR3, the DNA is TGTGCCAGCAGCTTAGCCGGAGTTAGCACAGATACGCAGTATTTT. This encodes CASSLAGVSTDTQYF.

This clone was found once. The V and J genes are TRBV6-6 and TRBJ1-5; 10 bases are a match to TRBD1. The V and J ends lost 6 bases and 4 bases, in that order; junction bases with no gene match: 9. CDR3 size: 16 residues. Germline loops: CDR1 MNHNY, CDR2 SVGAGI (reference sequence). CDR3 DNA: TGTGCCAGCAGAACGGGACAGGGGAATGCGAATCAGCCCCAGCATTTT. Translated: CASRTGQGNANQPQHF.

The chain couples TRBV4-2 to TRBJ2-1; 12 bases are a match to TRBD1. In germline, CDR1 is LGHNA, CDR2 YNFKEQ. The J segment lost 7 bases and the V segment lost 5 bases, leaving 6 bases of the junction unmatched. This CDR3 has 15 residues. Here the CDR3 reads CASSVGQGAWNEQFF. For the CDR3, the DNA is TGTGCCAGCAGCGTGGGACAGGGGGCGTGGAATGAGCAGTTCTTC.

This clone came up once. The rearrangement joins TRBV19 to TRBJ1-4; D may be TRBD1 (5 bases). Germline CDR1 LNHDA, CDR2 SQIVND (reference sequence). Trimming took 3 bases from V and 4 from J, leaving 15 bases between them. CDR3 size: 16 residues. CDR3 sequence reads: CASSIFSGPVNEKLFF. The CDR3, as DNA: TGTGCCAGTAGTATTTTCTCAGGGCCTGTTAATGAAAAACTGTTTTTT.

The chain joins TRBV7-9 to TRBJ1-1; the D is unclear. Between the trimmed V and J ends, which lost 8 bases and 0 bases, there was a span of 13 bases. The CDR3 loop spans 14 amino acids. Germline V lookup: CDR1 SEHNR, CDR2 FQNEAQ (reference sequence). CDR3 protein: CASSPLTLNTEAFF. The CDR3 nucleotides read TGTGCCAGCTCTCCTCTAACTTTGAACACTGAAGCTTTCTTT.

V usage is TRBV5-1 and J usage is TRBJ1-2; 7 bases align to TRBD1. The V and J ends lost 8 bases and 8 bases, in that order; junction bases with no gene match: 15. CDR1 and CDR2 from the germline V gene are SGHRS and YFSETQ. The CDR3 contains 14 residues. CDR3 DNA sequence: TGCGCCAGTGGGACGACAGGGTTTGGTGGAGGCTACACCTTC. Translating it yields CASGTTGFGGGYTF.

V and J are TRBV7-2 and TRBJ1-2; D gene ambiguous. The CDR3 runs 14 residues. Germline values: CDR1 SGHTA, CDR2 FQGNSA. The V end lost 1 base, the J end lost 6 bases, and 12 bases lay between the germline ends. CDR3 DNA sequence: TGTGCCAGCAGCTTAGATCGGGGAAAGGATGGCTACACCTTC. Translating it yields CASSLDRGKDGYTF.

The chain employs TRBV4-2 and TRBJ2-1, with TRBD2 identical over 9 bases. The V gene end was trimmed by 0 bases and the J gene end by 6 bases; junction bases not matched to a gene: 9. CDR1 LGHNA and CDR2 YNFKEQ come from the germline V gene. CDR3 size: 17 residues. The CDR3 nucleotides are TGTGCCAGCAGCCAAGATTGGCCTAGCGGGGTAAGCAATGAGCAGTTCTTC. Translation gives CASSQDWPSGVSNEQFF.

On this clone itself: Other DNA sequences in the sample encode the same CDR3. This chain uses TRBV4-2 with TRBJ2-1, with TRBD2 matching over 9 bases. Germline values: CDR1 LGHNA, CDR2 YNFKEQ. The junction had 3 bases not matched to a gene; V was cut back by 5 bases and J by 7 bases. The CDR3 extends over 13 amino acids. In DNA, the CDR3 is TGTGCCAGCAGCAGGAGCGGGGGGAATGAGCAGTTCTTC. This translates into CASSRSGGNEQFF.

J is TRBJ1-5 and V is TRBV6-1; a weak D match, TRBD1 (6 bases). The CDR3 consists of 18 residues. From germline, CDR1 is MNHNS and CDR2 SASEGT. Trimming cost V 4 bases and J 0 bases, with 19 bases left between them. The CDR3 coding sequence is TGTGCCAGCAGTGTACCCCGGGACACTAGATATAGCAATCAGCCCCAGCATTTT. It yields the protein CASSVPRDTRYSNQPQHF.

The rearrangement uses TRBV7-3 and TRBJ2-6; tentatively, D is TRBD1 (6 bases). The CDR3 has 15 residues. Trimming removed 5 bases at V and 2 bases at J, with 10 bases between. Germline lookup yields CDR1 SGHTA and CDR2 FQGTGA. The CDR3: CASSKQGAGANVLTF. For the CDR3, the DNA is TGTGCCAGCAGCAAACAGGGAGCTGGGGCCAACGTCCTGACTTTC.

This chain uses TRBV2 with TRBJ1-5, with D possibly matching TRBD1 (5 bases). V gave up 7 bases and J gave up 4 bases, with 14 bases separating them. CDR1 and CDR2 (germline): SNHLY, FYNNEI. This CDR3 region has 14 residues. The CDR3: CASTFRGINQPQHF. CDR3 coding DNA: TGTGCCAGCACTTTTAGGGGAATTAATCAGCCCCAGCATTTT.

This chain connects TRBV7-8 to TRBJ1-4; D remains unclear. Trimming left V 6 bases short and J 2 bases short, with 10 bases between. The CDR3 contains 14 residues. Germline CDR1 SGHVS, CDR2 FQNEAQ. CDR3 region: CASSRGRTNEKLFF. For the CDR3, the DNA is TGTGCCAGCAGTCGAGGGCGGACTAATGAAAAACTGTTTTTT.

This clone was observed once. V and J are TRBV7-6 and TRBJ2-5; TRBD2 might be the D (6 bases). V dropped 4 bases and J dropped 4 bases, with 19 bases sitting between them. CDR3 length: 16 residues. The V gene's germline CDR1 is SGHVS and CDR2 FNYEAQ. The CDR3 coding sequence is TGTGCCAGCAGCTCCTATGGGGGGAGAGCCTTAGAGACCCAGTACTTC. It translates to CASSSYGGRALETQYF.

CDR3 amino acids: CASREGPRREKLFF. CDR3 in DNA: TGTGCCAGCAGGGAGGGACCCAGGCGGGAAAAACTGTTTTTT. V usage is TRBV6-5 and J usage is TRBJ1-4, with D possibly being TRBD1 (5 bases). V lost 6 bases and J 8 bases, leaving 16 bases between the germline ends. Germline V gene lookup returns CDR1 MNHEY and CDR2 SVGAGI. This CDR3 region has 14 residues.

J is TRBJ1-1 and V is TRBV7-9; 7 bases map to TRBD1. The trim removed 5 bases at V and 5 bases at J, leaving 11 bases unmatched. Germline V gene sequence: CDR1 SEHNR, CDR2 FQNEAQ (reference sequence). The length of the CDR3 is 15 residues. In nucleotides, the CDR3 is TGTGCCAGCAGCATACAGGGGATCGGGGGAACTGAAGCTTTCTTT. Translating it yields CASSIQGIGGTEAFF. The full variable domain, with the rest looked up from reference TRBV7-9 and TRBJ1-1, is DTGVSQNPRHKITKRGQNVTFRCDPISEHNRLYWYRQTLGQGPEFLTYFQNEAQLEKSRLLSDRFSAERPKGSFSTLEIQRTEQGDSAMYLCASSIQGIGGTEAFFGQGTRLTVV.

The V gene is TRBV7-8, the J gene TRBJ2-7; 10 bases align to TRBD1. This CDR3 has 15 residues. CDR1 is SGHVS and CDR2 is FQNEAQ in the germline V gene. The V and J ends lost 3 bases and 4 bases, in that order; junction bases with no gene match: 6. CDR3 amino acids: CASSLWDRGSYEQYF. The CDR3 DNA reads as TGTGCCAGCAGCTTGTGGGACAGGGGATCATACGAGCAGTACTTC.